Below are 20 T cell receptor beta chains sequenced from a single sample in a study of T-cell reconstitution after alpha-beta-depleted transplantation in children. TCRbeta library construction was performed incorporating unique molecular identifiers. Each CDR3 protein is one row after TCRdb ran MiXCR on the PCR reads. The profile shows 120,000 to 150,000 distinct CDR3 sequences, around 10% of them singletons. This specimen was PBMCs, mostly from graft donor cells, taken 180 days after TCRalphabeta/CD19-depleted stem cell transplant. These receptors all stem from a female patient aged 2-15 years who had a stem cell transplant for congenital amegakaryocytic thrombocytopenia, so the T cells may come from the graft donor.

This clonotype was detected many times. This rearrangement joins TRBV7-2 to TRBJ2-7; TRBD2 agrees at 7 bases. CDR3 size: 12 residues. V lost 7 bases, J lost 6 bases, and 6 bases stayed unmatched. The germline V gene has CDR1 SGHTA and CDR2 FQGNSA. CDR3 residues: CASTKTGGEQYF. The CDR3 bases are TGTGCCAGCACCAAAACGGGAGGCGAGCAGTACTTC.

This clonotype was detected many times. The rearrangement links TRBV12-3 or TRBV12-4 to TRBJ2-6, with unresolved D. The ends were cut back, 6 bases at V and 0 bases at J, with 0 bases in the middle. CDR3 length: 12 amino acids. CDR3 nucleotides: TGTGCCAGCAGCTCTGGGGCCAACGTCCTGACTTTC. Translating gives CASSSGANVLTF.

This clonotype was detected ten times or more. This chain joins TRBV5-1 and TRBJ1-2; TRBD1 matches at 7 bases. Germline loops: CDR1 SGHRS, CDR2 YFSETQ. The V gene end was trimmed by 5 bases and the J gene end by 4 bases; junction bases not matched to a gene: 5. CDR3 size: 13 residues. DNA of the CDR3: TGCGCCAGCAGACCGACAGGGACCTATGGCTACACCTTC. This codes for CASRPTGTYGYTF.

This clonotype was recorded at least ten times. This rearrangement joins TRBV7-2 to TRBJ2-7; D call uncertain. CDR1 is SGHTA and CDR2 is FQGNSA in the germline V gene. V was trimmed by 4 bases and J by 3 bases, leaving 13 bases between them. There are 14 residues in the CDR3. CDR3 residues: CASSSVVGFYEQYF. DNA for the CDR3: TGTGCCAGCAGCTCGGTAGTAGGTTTCTACGAGCAGTACTTC.

This chain's CDR3 is CASSPVASTDTQYF. DNA for the CDR3: TGTGCCAGCTCACCAGTAGCTAGCACAGATACGCAGTATTTT. The chain links TRBV18 to TRBJ2-3; D is uncertain. Trimming removed 2 bases at V and 0 bases at J, with 6 bases between. Germline V CDR1 and CDR2: KGHSH, LQKENI. This CDR3 has 14 residues.

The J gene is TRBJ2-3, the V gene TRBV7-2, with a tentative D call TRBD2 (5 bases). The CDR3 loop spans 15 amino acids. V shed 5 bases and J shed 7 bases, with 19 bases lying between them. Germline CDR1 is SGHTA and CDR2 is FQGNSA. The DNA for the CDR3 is TGTGCCAGCAGCCCCCGGACTGGGAAAGGGAATACGCAGTATTTT. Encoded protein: CASSPRTGKGNTQYF.

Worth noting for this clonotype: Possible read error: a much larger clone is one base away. The CDR3 spells CASSLGRSGAYNEQFF. In DNA form, the CDR3 reads TGTGCCAGCAGTCTCGGCCGGTCCGGGGCCTACAATGAGCAGTTCTTC. This chain uses TRBV3-1 with TRBJ2-1, with a tentative D call TRBD2 (5 bases). CDR1 and CDR2 (germline): LGHDT, YNNKEL (reference sequence). Trimming removed 6 bases at V and 2 bases at J, with 17 bases between. The CDR3 runs to 16 residues.

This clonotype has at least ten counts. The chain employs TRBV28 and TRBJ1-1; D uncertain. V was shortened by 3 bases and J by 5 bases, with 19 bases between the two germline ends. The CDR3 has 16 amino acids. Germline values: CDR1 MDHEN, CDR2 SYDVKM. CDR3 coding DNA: TGTGCCAGCAGTTTCCCCCTCCAGTCCCTCAAGACTGAAGCTTTCTTT. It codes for CASSFPLQSLKTEAFF.

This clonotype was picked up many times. The CDR3 loop is CASRAGAPYGYTF. CDR3 bases: TGTGCCAGCAGGGCAGGGGCCCCCTATGGCTACACCTTC. This rearrangement joins TRBV28 to TRBJ1-2, with D tentatively TRBD1 (6 bases). Per the germline V gene, CDR1 is MDHEN and CDR2 is SYDVKM. CDR3 length equals 13 residues. V shed 6 bases and J shed 4 bases, with 12 bases lying between them.

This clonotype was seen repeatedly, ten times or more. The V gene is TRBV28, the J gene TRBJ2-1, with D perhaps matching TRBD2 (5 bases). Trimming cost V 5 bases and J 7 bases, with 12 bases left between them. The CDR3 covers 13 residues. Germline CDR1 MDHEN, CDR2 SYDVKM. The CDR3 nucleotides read TGTGCCAGCAGTCGATATCGAGGGAATGAGCAGTTCTTC. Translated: CASSRYRGNEQFF. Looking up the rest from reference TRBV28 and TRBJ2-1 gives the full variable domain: DVKVTQSSRYLVKRTGEKVFLECVQDMDHENMFWYRQDPGLGLRLIYFSYDVKMKEKGDIPEGYSVSREKKERFSLILESASTNQTSMYLCASSRYRGNEQFFGPGTRLTVL.

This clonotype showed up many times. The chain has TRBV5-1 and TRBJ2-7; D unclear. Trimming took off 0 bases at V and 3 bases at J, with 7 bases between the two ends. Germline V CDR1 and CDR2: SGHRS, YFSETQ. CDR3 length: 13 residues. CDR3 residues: CASSLGTVYEQYF. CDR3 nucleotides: TGCGCCAGCAGCTTGGGCACGGTCTACGAGCAGTACTTC.

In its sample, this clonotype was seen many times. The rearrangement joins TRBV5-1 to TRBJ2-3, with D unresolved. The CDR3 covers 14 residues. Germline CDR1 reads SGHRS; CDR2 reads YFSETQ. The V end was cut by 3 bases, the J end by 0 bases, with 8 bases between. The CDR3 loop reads CASSWTVSTDTQYF. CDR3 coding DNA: TGCGCCAGCAGCTGGACGGTGAGCACAGATACGCAGTATTTT.

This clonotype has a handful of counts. This CDR3 reads CSARDLPGEGYTF. CDR3 bases: TGCAGTGCTAGAGATCTGCCAGGGGAAGGCTACACCTTC. This sequence joins TRBV20-1 and TRBJ1-2; D is possibly TRBD1 (6 bases). Germline CDR1 and CDR2: DFQATT and SNEGSKA (reference sequence). Trimming took 0 bases from V and 8 from J, leaving 13 bases between them. The CDR3 has 13 residues.

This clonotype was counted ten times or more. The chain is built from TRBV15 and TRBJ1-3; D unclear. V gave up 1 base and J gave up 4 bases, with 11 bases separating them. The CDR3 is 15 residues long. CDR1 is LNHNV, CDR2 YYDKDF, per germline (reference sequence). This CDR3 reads CATSRVARTGNTIYF. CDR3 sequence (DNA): TGTGCCACCAGCAGAGTAGCGAGGACGGGAAACACCATATATTTT.

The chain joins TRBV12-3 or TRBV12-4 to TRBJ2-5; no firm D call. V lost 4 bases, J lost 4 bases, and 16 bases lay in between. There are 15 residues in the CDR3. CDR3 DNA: TGTGCCAGCAGTTCGCTCTTCCCCCGAGGAGAGACCCAGTACTTC. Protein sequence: CASSSLFPRGETQYF.

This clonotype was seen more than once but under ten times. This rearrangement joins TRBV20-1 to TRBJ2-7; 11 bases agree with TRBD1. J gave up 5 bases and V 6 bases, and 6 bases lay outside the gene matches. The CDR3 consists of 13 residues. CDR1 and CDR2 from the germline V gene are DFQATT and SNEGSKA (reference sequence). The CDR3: CSARTGGGDEQYF. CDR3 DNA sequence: TGCAGTGCGCGGACAGGGGGCGGCGACGAGCAGTACTTC.

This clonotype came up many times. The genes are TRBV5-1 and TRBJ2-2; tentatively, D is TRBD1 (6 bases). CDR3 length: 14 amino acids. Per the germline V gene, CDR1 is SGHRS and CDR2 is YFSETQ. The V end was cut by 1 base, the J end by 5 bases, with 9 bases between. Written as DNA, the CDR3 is TGCGCCAGCAGCTTGTGGGACATAACCGGGGAGCTGTTTTTT. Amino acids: CASSLWDITGELFF.

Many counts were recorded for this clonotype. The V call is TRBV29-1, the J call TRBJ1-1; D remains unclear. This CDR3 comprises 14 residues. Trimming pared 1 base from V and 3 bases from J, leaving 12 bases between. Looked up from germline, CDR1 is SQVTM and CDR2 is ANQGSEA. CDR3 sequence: CSVEALLRDTEAFF. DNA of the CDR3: TGCAGCGTTGAAGCCCTGCTGCGGGACACTGAAGCTTTCTTT.

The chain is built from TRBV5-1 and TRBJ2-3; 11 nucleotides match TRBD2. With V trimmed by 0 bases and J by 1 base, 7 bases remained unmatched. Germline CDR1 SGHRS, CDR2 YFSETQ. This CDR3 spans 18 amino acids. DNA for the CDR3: TGCGCCAGCAGCTTGGAACTAGCGGGGGCCCCTGGCACAGATACGCAGTATTTT. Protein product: CASSLELAGAPGTDTQYF.

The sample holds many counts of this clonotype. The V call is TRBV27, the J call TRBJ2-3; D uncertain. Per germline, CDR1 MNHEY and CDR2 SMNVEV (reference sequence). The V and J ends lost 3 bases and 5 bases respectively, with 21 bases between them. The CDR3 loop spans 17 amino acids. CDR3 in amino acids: CASSFPGAYRFVDTQYF. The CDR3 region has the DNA TGTGCCAGCAGTTTCCCTGGTGCGTACCGATTCGTAGATACGCAGTATTTT.